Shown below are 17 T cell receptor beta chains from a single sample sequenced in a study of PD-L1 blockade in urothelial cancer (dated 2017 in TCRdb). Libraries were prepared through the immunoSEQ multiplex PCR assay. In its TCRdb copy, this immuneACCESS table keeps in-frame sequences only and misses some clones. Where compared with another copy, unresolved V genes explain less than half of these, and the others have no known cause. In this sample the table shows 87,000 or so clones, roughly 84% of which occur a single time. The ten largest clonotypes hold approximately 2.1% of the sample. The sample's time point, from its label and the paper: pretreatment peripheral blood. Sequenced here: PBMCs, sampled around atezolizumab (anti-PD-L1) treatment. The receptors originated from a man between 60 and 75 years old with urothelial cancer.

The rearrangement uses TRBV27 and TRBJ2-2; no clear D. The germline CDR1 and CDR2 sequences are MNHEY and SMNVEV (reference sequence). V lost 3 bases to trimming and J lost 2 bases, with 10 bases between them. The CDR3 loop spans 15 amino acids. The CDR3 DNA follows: TGTGCCAGCAGTTTGATACAGTCCAACACCGGGGAGCTGTTTTTT. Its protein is CASSLIQSNTGELFF.

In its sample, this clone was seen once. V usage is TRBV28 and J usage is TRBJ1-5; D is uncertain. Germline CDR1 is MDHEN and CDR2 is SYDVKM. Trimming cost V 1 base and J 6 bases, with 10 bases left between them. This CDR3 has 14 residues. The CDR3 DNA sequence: TGTGCCAGCAGTTTATCGGGATTTGGTCAGCCCCAGCATTTT. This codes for CASSLSGFGQPQHF.

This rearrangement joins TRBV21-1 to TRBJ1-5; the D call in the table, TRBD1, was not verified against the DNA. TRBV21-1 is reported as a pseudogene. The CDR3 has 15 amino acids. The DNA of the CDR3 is TGTGCCAGCAGCAAAAGTTGGACAGTCAATCAGCCCCAGCATTTT. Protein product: CASSKSWTVNQPQHF.

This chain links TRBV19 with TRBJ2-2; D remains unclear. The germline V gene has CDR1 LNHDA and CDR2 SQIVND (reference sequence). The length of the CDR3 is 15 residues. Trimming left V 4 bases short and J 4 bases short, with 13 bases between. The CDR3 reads CASSRNHPGTGELFF. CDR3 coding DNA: TGTGCCAGTAGTAGGAATCACCCGGGCACCGGGGAGCTGTTTTTT.

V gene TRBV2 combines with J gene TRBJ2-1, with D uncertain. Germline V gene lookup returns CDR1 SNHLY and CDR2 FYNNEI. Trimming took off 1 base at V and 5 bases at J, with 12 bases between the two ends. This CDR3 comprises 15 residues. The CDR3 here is CASSEDDIVNNEQFF. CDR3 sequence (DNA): TGTGCCAGCAGTGAAGATGATATAGTTAACAATGAGCAGTTCTTC.

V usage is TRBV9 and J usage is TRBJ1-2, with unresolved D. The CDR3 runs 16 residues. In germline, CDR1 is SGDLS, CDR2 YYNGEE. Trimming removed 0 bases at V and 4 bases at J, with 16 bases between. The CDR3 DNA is TGTGCCAGCAGCGTAGACCCCGGAGGGCTTGTCTATGGCTACACCTTC. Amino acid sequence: CASSVDPGGLVYGYTF.

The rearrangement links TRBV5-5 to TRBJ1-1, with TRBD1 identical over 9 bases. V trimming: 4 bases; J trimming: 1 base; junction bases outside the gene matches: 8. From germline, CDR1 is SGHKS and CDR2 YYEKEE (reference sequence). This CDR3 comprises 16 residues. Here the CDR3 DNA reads TGTGCCAGCAGCCGGGGACAGGGAAGTTGGAACACTGAAGCTTTCTTT. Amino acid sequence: CASSRGQGSWNTEAFF.

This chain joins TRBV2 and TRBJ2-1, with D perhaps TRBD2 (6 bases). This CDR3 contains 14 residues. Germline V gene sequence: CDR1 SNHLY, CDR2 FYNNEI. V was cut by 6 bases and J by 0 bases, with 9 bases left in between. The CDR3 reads CASRVGGSYNEQFF. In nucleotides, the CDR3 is TGTGCCAGCAGGGTGGGGGGCTCCTACAATGAGCAGTTCTTC.

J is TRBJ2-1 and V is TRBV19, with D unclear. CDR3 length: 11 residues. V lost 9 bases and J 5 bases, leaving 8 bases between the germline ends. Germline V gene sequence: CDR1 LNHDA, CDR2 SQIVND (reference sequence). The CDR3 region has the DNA TGTGCCAGCCAGAATCACAATGAGCAGTTCTTC. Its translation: CASQNHNEQFF.

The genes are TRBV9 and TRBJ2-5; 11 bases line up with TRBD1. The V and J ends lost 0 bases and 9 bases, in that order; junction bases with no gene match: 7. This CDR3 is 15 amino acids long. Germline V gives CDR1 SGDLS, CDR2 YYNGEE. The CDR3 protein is CASSVGGTGGGSQYF. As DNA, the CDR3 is TGTGCCAGCAGCGTAGGAGGGACAGGGGGAGGGTCCCAGTACTTC.

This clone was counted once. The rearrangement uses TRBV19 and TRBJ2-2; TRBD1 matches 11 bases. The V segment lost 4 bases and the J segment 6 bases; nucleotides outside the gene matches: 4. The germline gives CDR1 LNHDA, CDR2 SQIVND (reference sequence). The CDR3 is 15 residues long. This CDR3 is CASSTLGQGAGELFF. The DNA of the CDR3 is TGTGCCAGTAGTACCCTGGGACAGGGGGCCGGGGAGCTGTTTTTT.

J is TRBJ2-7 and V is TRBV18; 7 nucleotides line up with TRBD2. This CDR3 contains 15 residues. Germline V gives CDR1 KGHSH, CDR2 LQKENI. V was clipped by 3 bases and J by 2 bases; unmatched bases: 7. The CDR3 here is CASSPGGRGTYEQYF. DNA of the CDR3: TGTGCCAGCTCACCGGGAGGGCGGGGAACCTACGAGCAGTACTTC.

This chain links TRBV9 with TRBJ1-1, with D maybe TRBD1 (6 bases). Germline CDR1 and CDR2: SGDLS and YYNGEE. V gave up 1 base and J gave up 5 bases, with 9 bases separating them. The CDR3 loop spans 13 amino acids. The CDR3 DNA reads TGTGCCAGCAGCGTAAAGGGGGGGACTGAAGCTTTCTTT. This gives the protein CASSVKGGTEAFF.

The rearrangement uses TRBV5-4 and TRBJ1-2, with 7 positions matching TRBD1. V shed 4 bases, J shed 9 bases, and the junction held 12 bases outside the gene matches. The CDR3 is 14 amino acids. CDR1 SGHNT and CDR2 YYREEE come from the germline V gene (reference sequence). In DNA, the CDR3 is TGTGCCAGCAGCCTGCTACAGGGGTACGAGAGCTACACCTTC. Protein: CASSLLQGYESYTF.

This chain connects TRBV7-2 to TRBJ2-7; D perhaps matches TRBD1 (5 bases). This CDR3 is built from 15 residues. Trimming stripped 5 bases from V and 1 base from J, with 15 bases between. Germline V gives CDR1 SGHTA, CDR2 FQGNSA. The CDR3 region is CASSTGSDRSYEQYF. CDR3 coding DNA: TGTGCCAGCAGCACAGGATCAGACCGATCCTACGAGCAGTACTTC.

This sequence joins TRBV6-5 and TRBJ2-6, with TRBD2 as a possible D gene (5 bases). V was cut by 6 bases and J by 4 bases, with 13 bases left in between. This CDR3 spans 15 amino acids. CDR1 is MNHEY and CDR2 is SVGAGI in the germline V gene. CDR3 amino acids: CASSILGSGANVLTF. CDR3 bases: TGTGCCAGCAGCATACTAGGGAGCGGGGCCAACGTCCTGACTTTC.

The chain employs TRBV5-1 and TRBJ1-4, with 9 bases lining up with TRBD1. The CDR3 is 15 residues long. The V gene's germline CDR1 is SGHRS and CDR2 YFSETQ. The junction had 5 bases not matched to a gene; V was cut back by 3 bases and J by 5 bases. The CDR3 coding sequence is TGCGCCAGCAGCTCCCCCGGGACAGGGAATGAAAAACTGTTTTTT. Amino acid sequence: CASSSPGTGNEKLFF.